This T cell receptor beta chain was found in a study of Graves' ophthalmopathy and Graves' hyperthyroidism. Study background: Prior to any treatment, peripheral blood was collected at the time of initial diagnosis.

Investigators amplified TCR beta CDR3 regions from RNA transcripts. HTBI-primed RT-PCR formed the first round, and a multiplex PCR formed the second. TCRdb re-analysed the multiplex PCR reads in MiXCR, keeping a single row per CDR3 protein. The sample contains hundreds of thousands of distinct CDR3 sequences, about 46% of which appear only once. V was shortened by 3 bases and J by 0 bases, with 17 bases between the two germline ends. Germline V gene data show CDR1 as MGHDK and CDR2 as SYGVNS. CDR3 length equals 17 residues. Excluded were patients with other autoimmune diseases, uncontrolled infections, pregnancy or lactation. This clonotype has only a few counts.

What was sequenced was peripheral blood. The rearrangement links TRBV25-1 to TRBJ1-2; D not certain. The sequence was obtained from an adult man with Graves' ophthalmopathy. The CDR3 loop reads CASSDQTGPTTNYGYTF. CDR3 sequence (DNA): TGTGCCAGCAGTGACCAGACCGGGCCAACCACTAACTATGGCTACACCTTC.